The 21 T cell receptor beta chains presented below share a single source sample, sequenced in a study of vaccination and CD4 T cells after COVID-19. No antigens are known for them. The Oncomine TCR Beta short-read assay generated sequence data from the DNA of cultured CD4+ T cells. MiXCR was run by TCRdb on the PCR reads, yielding one entry per CDR3 protein. The sample carries approximately 14,000 distinct CDR3 sequences, roughly 30% recorded once. Treatment noted: roughly 10-day PBMC culture with coronavirus spike peptide pools or control peptides (ViraFEST assay). Sequencing was performed on CD4+ T cells from blood, cultured in vitro. These receptors were obtained from a human donor who had recovered from COVID-19.

This clonotype came up a few times. The chain uses TRBV30 and TRBJ1-1, with TRBD1 as a possible D gene (5 bases). The germline CDR1 and CDR2 sequences are GTSNPN and SVGIG (reference sequence). Trimming stripped 0 bases from V and 10 bases from J, with 12 bases between. The CDR3 is made up of 12 amino acids. In nucleotides, the CDR3 is TGTGCCTGGAGTGTCGGGACCAAGGGAGCTTTCTTT. Amino acids: CAWSVGTKGAFF. Drawing the rest from reference TRBV30 and TRBJ1-1, the complete variable domain is SQTIHQWPATLVQPVGSPLSLECTVEGTSNPNLYWYRQAAGRGLQLLFYSVGIGQISSEVPQNLSASRPQDRQFILSSKKLLLSDSGFYLCAWSVGTKGAFFGQGTRLTVV.

Concerning this clonotype: Likely a read error: the CDR3 ends without its conserved phenylalanine or tryptophan. V gene TRBV18 combines with J gene TRBJ1-1; unclear D gene. Germline CDR1 is KGHSH and CDR2 is LQKENI. Trimming took off 0 bases at V and 2 bases at J, with 10 bases between the two ends. This CDR3 spans 15 amino acids. CDR3 bases: TGTGCCAGCTCACCACCGGGAAAGGTTAACACTGAAGCTTTCCTT. Its translation is CASSPPGKVNTEAFL.

This chain uses TRBV29-1 with TRBJ2-3; D possibly corresponds to TRBD1 (6 bases). The CDR3 runs to 16 residues. Trimming shortened V by 3 bases and J by 11 bases, and 27 bases separated the two germline ends. CDR1 and CDR2 (germline): SQVTM, ANQGSEA. The CDR3, as DNA: TGCAGCGTTGAGCCTCTGGGCAGGGGCTTTTTACGATTGCAGTATTTT. The encoded protein is CSVEPLGRGFLRLQYF.

V and J are TRBV11-3 and TRBJ1-2, with a weak D call TRBD1 (6 bases). V was pared by 1 base and J by 7 bases, with 10 bases between. Germline-derived CDR1 and CDR2 are SGHNT and YENEEA. The CDR3 runs 13 residues. As DNA, the CDR3 is TGTGCCAGCAGCTTAGGGCAGGGGAGTGGCTACACCTTC. It translates to CASSLGQGSGYTF.

The chain has TRBV19 and TRBJ1-5; D gene ambiguous. From germline, CDR1 is LNHDA and CDR2 SQIVND (reference sequence). The CDR3 runs 11 residues. Trimming stripped 9 bases from V and 1 base from J, with 4 bases between. CDR3 sequence reads: CASGSNQPQHF. DNA for the CDR3: TGTGCCAGCGGGAGCAATCAGCCCCAGCATTTT. Combining the CDR3 with reference TRBV19 and TRBJ1-5 gives the whole variable domain DGGITQSPKYLFRKEGQNVTLSCEQNLNHDAMYWYRQDPGQGLRLIYYSQIVNDFQKGDIAEGYSVSREKKESFPLTVTSAQKNPTAFYLCASGSNQPQHFGDGTRLSIL.

By proportion, this clonotype is medium-sized. This rearrangement joins TRBV6-5 to TRBJ2-5, with a tentative D call TRBD2 (6 bases). Trimming left V 3 bases short and J 5 bases short, with 16 bases between. From germline, CDR1 is MNHEY and CDR2 SVGAGI. This CDR3 has 15 residues. The CDR3 loop reads CASSYLGSGGETQYF. Written as DNA, the CDR3 is TGTGCCAGCAGTTATTTAGGCTCTGGAGGGGAGACCCAGTACTTC.

The chain links TRBV5-6 to TRBJ1-6; 8 bases line up with TRBD1. This CDR3 is built from 15 residues. J was trimmed by 7 bases and V by 4 bases; bases with no gene match: 7. The germline V gene encodes CDR1 SGHDT and CDR2 YYEEEE. CDR3 nucleotides: TGTGCCAGCAGCCTGCGGACAGGGCTGAATTCACCCCTCCACTTT. It encodes CASSLRTGLNSPLHF.

The chain recombines TRBV7-6 with TRBJ2-1; unclear D gene. V lost 1 base, J lost 0 bases, and 10 bases lay in between. The CDR3 length is 16 residues. The germline V gene has CDR1 SGHVS and CDR2 FNYEAQ. CDR3 DNA: TGTGCCAGCAGCTTAGGTCCAGGAGCCTCCTACAATGAGCAGTTCTTC. Its translation is CASSLGPGASYNEQFF.

This sequence joins TRBV7-6 and TRBJ2-2, with 14 bases fitting TRBD2. Germline V CDR1 and CDR2: SGHVS, FNYEAQ. The CDR3 totals 16 residues. With V trimmed by 6 bases and J by 4 bases, 4 bases remained unmatched. The CDR3 DNA sequence: TGTGCCAGCAGGCGGACTAGCGGGGGGATCACCGGGGAGCTGTTTTTT. It translates to CASRRTSGGITGELFF.

This clonotype came up a few times. The chain combines TRBV6-5 with TRBJ2-1, with D possibly matching TRBD2 (6 bases). Trimming pared 2 bases from V and 3 bases from J, leaving 14 bases between. CDR3 length: 16 amino acids. CDR1 MNHEY and CDR2 SVGAGI come from the germline V gene. CDR3 nucleotides: TGTGCCAGCAGTTACGGAGGGCGCGGTGGCTACAATGAGCAGTTCTTC. Its protein product is CASSYGGRGGYNEQFF.

Here the CDR3 DNA reads TGTGCCAGCAGCCGACCACAGGGGCCTGGGAATTCACCCCTCCACTTT. Amino acid sequence: CASSRPQGPGNSPLHF. The chain has TRBV3-1 and TRBJ1-6, with 7 bases matching TRBD1. This CDR3 contains 16 residues. The trim removed 4 bases at V and 7 bases at J, leaving 10 bases unmatched. From germline, CDR1 is LGHDT and CDR2 YNNKEL (reference sequence).

This clonotype came up a few times. V is TRBV6-1 and J is TRBJ1-1, with 9 bases identical to TRBD1. The germline gives CDR1 MNHNS, CDR2 SASEGT. Losses at the gene ends were 5 bases for V and 5 bases for J; bases not matched to a gene: 9. CDR3 length: 15 residues. Written as DNA, the CDR3 is TGTGCCAGCAGTCCAGGGGGACAGGGCTGGACTGAAGCTTTCTTT. This gives the protein CASSPGGQGWTEAFF.

V and J are TRBV2 and TRBJ2-2; 9 bases are shared with TRBD1. V lost 5 bases to trimming and J lost 0 bases; unmatched junction nucleotides: 4. Germline loops: CDR1 SNHLY, CDR2 FYNNEI. The CDR3 sequence is 16 residues long. The CDR3 coding sequence is TGTGCCAGCAGTTCCGGACAGGGGACGAACACCGGGGAGCTGTTTTTT. Protein: CASSSGQGTNTGELFF.

This clonotype was seen a few times. This chain connects TRBV20-1 to TRBJ1-1; tentatively, D is TRBD1 (5 bases). The germline V and J ends were trimmed by 4 bases and 7 bases, with 13 bases remaining between them. The CDR3 has 12 residues. Germline CDR1 is DFQATT and CDR2 is SNEGSKA (reference sequence). In nucleotides, the CDR3 is TGCAGTGCTACCCCGTGGGGGAATGAAGCTTTCTTT. It codes for CSATPWGNEAFF.

A few counts support this clonotype. The chain carries TRBV5-4 and TRBJ1-2; D unresolved. Germline loops: CDR1 SGHNT, CDR2 YYREEE (reference sequence). This CDR3 spans 14 amino acids. V was trimmed by 0 bases and J by 4 bases, leaving 10 bases between them. In DNA form, the CDR3 reads TGTGCCAGCAGCTTGGAGGAAACCCTCTATGGCTACACCTTC. Its translation is CASSLEETLYGYTF.

This clonotype is medium-sized within its sample. Here the CDR3 reads CASSRGTSPNEQFF. For the CDR3, the DNA is TGTGCCAGCAGTAGAGGGACTTCCCCCAATGAGCAGTTCTTC. The rearrangement joins TRBV2 to TRBJ2-1; weak D call: TRBD2 (6 bases). The CDR3 sequence is 14 residues long. Germline-derived CDR1 and CDR2 are SNHLY and FYNNEI. V was shortened by 5 bases and J by 6 bases, with 14 bases between the two germline ends.

This clonotype rates as medium-sized. The J gene is TRBJ1-2, the V gene TRBV6-1; 7 positions match TRBD1. CDR3 length: 13 amino acids. J was trimmed by 5 bases and V by 1 base; bases with no gene match: 1. Germline CDR1 reads MNHNS; CDR2 reads SASEGT. This CDR3 is CASSEGDRYGYTF. The CDR3 bases are TGTGCCAGCAGTGAAGGGGACAGATATGGCTACACCTTC.

V gene TRBV10-3 combines with J gene TRBJ2-2; D is perhaps TRBD1 or TRBD2 (5 bases each). The CDR3 length is 15 residues. Germline assignment: CDR1 ENHRY and CDR2 SYGVKD. Trimming pared 3 bases from V and 5 bases from J, leaving 13 bases between. The CDR3 DNA sequence: TGTGCCATCAGTGATTCGACTAAGGGGACCGGGGAGCTGTTTTTT. It specifies CAISDSTKGTGELFF.

J is TRBJ1-2 and V is TRBV7-2; D unclear. The CDR3 sequence is 13 residues long. V dropped 1 base and J dropped 7 bases, with 10 bases sitting between them. CDR1 and CDR2 (germline): SGHTA, FQGNSA. The CDR3 spells CASSLDGVGGYTF. The CDR3 nucleotides read TGTGCCAGCAGCTTAGATGGGGTGGGTGGCTACACCTTC. The complete variable domain, with remaining parts taken from reference TRBV7-2 and TRBJ1-2, reads GAGVSQSPSNKVTEKGKDVELRCDPISGHTALYWYRQSLGQGLEFLIYFQGNSAPDKSGLPSDRFSAERTGGSVSTLTIQRTQQEDSAVYLCASSLDGVGGYTFGSGTRLTVV.

This clonotype was found once. This sequence joins TRBV11-3 and TRBJ2-7; 8 bases fit TRBD1. The length of the CDR3 is 14 residues. Looked up from germline, CDR1 is SGHNT and CDR2 is YENEEA. V dropped 4 bases and J dropped 2; count of bases not matched to a gene: 4. CDR3: CASSSGTGTYEQYF. As DNA, the CDR3 is TGTGCCAGCAGCTCCGGGACAGGAACCTACGAGCAGTACTTC.

V is TRBV7-9 and J is TRBJ2-7; no firm D call. The CDR3 spans 12 residues. Germline V CDR1 and CDR2: SEHNR, FQNEAQ (reference sequence). V was pared by 5 bases and J by 5 bases, with 10 bases between. This CDR3 is CASSPPSHEQYF. The CDR3 coding sequence is TGTGCCAGCAGCCCCCCAAGCCACGAGCAGTACTTC.